This TCR beta chain was recovered during a study of blood T cell repertoires in COVID-19. Trimming stripped 3 bases from V and 6 bases from J, with 9 bases between. Per germline, CDR1 SGHRS and CDR2 YFSETQ. CDR3 length: 12 amino acids. In the original processing: How many nucleated cells were present was estimated from reference gene primer amplification. This table comes from immunoSEQ multiplex PCR, and its TCRdb copy is limited to in-frame clones, with some not included. From that table come the V and J calls and clone size; the DNA was used to work out D and trimming. The sample comprises more than 25,000 clones, roughly 83% of which are singletons, and 25% rests with the top ten.

The sequenced sample was peripheral blood. The V and J genes are TRBV5-1 and TRBJ1-2, with unresolved D. The clonotype was recovered from a man in his 70s with active COVID-19. The CDR3 region is CASSSTVDGYTF. CDR3 DNA: TGCGCCAGCAGCTCAACAGTCGATGGCTACACCTTC. The variable domain in full, with the rest retrieved from reference TRBV5-1 and TRBJ1-2, is KAGVTQTPRYLIKTRGQQVTLSCSPISGHRSVSWYQQTPGQGLQFLFEYFSETQRNKGNFPGRFSGRQFSNSRSEMNVSTLELGDSALYLCASSSTVDGYTFGSGTRLTVV.